The clone carrying this T cell receptor beta chain turned up a few times. Through a sample-barcoded 5' primer and a J-beta primer mix, a second PCR was run for roughly 6 to 11 cycles. Unique molecular identifiers of 12 random nucleotides labeled each cDNA. MiXCR, applied by TCRdb to the 5' RACE reads, yields one record per CDR3 protein. The repertoire holds 800,000 or so distinct CDR3 sequences, with about 25% as singletons. From germline, CDR1 is DFQATT and CDR2 SNEGSKA (reference sequence). The CDR3 totals 13 residues. V was pared by 1 base and J by 5 bases, with 8 bases between. This record belongs to a study of blood T cells in healthy people across ages. These data were also reused for a study on T cells of mothers and their children. As that report states: Second-PCR amplification with M1S added sample barcodes and 2-4 random nucleotides.

The rearrangement links TRBV20-1 to TRBJ1-4; maybe TRBD1 (6 bases). Sequenced input: blood. This sequence was found in a boy aged 10-17 years in good health. The CDR3 nucleotides are TGCAGTGCTAGAGGGGACACAAATGAAAAACTGTTTTTT. The encoded protein is CSARGDTNEKLFF.